This T cell receptor beta chain is from a study of T cell repertoires in cytomegalovirus infection. At the level of the study: TCR beta signatures that were public indicated CMV infection and matching HLA type.

In TCRdb, the reads were re-called with MiXCR into one record per CDR3 protein. The sample contains about 490,000 distinct CDR3 sequences, about 11% of which appear only once. This clonotype was counted ten times or more. Its antigen remains unidentified. In germline, CDR1 is LNHDA, CDR2 SQIVND (reference sequence). The CDR3 consists of 15 residues. Trimming removed 5 bases from V and 0 bases from J, with 13 bases in between. Study-level findings and limits: The cumulative frequency of public TCR beta families distinguished individuals who carried CMV together with the relevant HLA. Across the ex vivo response, the dominant clonotypes were HLA-C-restricted CMV-specific TCR beta clonotypes.

Sequencing was performed on PBMCs. The clonotype was recovered from a human donor in good health (CMV status not recorded). Some clones in this sample may be carry-over from other donors' samples. This chain connects TRBV19 to TRBJ1-1; no firm D call. The CDR3: CASSLLGPMNTEAFF. CDR3 coding DNA: TGTGCCAGTAGTCTCTTGGGCCCAATGAACACTGAAGCTTTCTTT. Looking up the rest from reference TRBV19 and TRBJ1-1 gives the full variable domain: DGGITQSPKYLFRKEGQNVTLSCEQNLNHDAMYWYRQDPGQGLRLIYYSQIVNDFQKGDIAEGYSVSREKKESFPLTVTSAQKNPTAFYLCASSLLGPMNTEAFFGQGTRLTVV.